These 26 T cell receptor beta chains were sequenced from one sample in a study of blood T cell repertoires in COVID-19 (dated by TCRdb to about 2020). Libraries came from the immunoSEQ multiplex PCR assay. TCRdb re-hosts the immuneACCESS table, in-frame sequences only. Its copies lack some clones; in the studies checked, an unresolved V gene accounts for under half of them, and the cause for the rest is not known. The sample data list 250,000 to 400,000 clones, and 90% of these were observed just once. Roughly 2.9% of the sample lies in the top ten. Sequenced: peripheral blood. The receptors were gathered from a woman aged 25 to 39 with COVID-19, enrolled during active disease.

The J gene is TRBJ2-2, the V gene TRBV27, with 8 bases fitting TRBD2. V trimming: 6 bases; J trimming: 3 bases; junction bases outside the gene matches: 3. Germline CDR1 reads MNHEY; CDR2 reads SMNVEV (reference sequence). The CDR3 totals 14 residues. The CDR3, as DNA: TGTGCCAGCAGAACTAGCGGTTACACCGGGGAGCTGTTTTTT. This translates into CASRTSGYTGELFF.

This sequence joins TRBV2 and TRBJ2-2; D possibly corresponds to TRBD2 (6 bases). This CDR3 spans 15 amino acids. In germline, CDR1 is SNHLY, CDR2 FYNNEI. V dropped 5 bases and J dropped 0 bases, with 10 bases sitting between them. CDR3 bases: TGTGCCAGCAGTCTATCTAGCGCGAACACCGGGGAGCTGTTTTTT. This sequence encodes CASSLSSANTGELFF.

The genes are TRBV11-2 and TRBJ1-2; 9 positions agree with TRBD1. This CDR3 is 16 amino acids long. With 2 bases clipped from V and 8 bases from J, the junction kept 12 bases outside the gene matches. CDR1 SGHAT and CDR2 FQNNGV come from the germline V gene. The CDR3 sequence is CASSLWGGGTGKGYTF. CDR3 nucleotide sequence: TGTGCCAGCAGCTTATGGGGGGGCGGGACAGGGAAAGGCTACACCTTC.

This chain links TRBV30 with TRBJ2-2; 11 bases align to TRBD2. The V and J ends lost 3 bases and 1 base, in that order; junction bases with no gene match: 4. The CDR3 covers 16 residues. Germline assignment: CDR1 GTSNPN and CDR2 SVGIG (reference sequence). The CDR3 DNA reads TGTGCCTGGAGCACGGGACTAGCGGAGAACACCGGGGAGCTGTTTTTT. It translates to CAWSTGLAENTGELFF.

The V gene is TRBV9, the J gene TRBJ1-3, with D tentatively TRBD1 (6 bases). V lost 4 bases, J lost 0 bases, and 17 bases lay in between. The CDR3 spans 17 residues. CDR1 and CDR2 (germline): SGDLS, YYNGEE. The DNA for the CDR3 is TGTGCCAGCAGCAGACAGGTTAATCTCCGCTCTGGAAACACCATATATTTT. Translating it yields CASSRQVNLRSGNTIYF. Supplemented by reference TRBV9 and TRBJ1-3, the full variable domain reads DSGVTQTPKHLITATGQRVTLRCSPRSGDLSVYWYQQSLDQGLQFLIQYYNGEERAKGNILERFSAQQFPDLHSELNLSSLELGDSALYFCASSRQVNLRSGNTIYFGEGSWLTVV.

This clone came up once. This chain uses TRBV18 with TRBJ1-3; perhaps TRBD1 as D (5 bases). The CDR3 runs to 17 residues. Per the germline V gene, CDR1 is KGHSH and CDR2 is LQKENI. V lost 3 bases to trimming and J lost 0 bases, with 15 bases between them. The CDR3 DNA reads TGTGCCAGCTCACCTATGATGACAGAAGCCTCTGGAAACACCATATATTTT. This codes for CASSPMMTEASGNTIYF.

The CDR3: CAISESLEGTDTQYF. The CDR3, as DNA: TGTGCCATCAGTGAGTCTTTGGAGGGCACAGATACGCAGTATTTT. V and J are TRBV10-3 and TRBJ2-3, with D maybe TRBD2 (5 bases). The CDR3 has 15 amino acids. The germline V and J ends were trimmed by 0 bases and 1 base, with 8 bases remaining between them. Germline V lookup: CDR1 ENHRY, CDR2 SYGVKD.

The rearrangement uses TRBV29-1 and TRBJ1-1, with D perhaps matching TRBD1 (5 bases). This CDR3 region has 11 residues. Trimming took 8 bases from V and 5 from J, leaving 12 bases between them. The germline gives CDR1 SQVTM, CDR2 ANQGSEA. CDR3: CSPSQGTEAFF. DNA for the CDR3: TGCAGCCCATCGCAGGGAACTGAAGCTTTCTTT.

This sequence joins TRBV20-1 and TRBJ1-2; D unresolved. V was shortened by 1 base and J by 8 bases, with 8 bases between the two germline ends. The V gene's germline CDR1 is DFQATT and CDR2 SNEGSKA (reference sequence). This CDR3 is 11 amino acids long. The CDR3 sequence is CSARGRKGYTF. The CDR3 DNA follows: TGCAGTGCTAGAGGGAGGAAAGGCTACACCTTC.

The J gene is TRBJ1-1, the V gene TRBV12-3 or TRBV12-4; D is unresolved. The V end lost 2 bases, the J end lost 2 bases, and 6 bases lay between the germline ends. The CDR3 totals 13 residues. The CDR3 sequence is CASSLTANTEAFF. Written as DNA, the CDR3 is TGTGCCAGCAGTTTAACAGCCAACACTGAAGCTTTCTTT.

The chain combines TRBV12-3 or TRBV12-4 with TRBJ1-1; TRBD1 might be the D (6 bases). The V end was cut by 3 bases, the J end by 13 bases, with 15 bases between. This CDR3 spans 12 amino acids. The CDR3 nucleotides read TGTGCCAGCAGTTTGTACAGGGCGGTGGATTTCTTT. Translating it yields CASSLYRAVDFF.

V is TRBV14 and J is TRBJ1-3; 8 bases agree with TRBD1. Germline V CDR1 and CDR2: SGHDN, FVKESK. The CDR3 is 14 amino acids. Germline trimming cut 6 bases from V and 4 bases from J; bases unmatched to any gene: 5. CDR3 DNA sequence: TGTGCCAGCAGACCGACAGGGGCCGGAAACACCATATATTTT. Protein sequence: CASRPTGAGNTIYF.

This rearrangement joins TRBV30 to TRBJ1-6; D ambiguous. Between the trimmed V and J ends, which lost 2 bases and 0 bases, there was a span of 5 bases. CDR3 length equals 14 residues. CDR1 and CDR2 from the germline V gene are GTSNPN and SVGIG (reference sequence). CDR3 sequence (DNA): TGTGCCTGGAGTAAACTCTCCTATAATTCACCCCTCCACTTT. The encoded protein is CAWSKLSYNSPLHF.

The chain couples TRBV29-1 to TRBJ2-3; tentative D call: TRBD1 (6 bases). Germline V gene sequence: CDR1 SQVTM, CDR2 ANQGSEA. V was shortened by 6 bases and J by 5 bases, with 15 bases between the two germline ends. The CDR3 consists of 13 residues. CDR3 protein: CSVETGVKDTQYF. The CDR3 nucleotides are TGCAGCGTGGAGACAGGCGTGAAAGATACGCAGTATTTT.

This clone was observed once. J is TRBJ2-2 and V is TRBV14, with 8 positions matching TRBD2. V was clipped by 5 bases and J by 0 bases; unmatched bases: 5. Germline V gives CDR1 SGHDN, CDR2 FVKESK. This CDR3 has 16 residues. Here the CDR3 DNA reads TGTGCCAGCAGCGGGCCGGGACTAGCGAACACCGGGGAGCTGTTTTTT. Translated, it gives CASSGPGLANTGELFF.

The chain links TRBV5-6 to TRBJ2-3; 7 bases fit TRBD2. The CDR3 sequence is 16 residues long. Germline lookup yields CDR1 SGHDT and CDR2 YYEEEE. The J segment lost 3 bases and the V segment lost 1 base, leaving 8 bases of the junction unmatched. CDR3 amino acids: CASSLLRGAGTDTQYF. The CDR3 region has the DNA TGTGCCAGCAGCTTGTTGAGGGGAGCGGGGACAGATACGCAGTATTTT.

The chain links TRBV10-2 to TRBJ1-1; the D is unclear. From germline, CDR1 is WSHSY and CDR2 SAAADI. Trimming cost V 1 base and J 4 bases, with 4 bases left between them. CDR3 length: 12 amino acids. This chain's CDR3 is CASSEWLTEAFF. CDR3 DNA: TGCGCCAGCAGTGAGTGGCTCACTGAAGCTTTCTTT.

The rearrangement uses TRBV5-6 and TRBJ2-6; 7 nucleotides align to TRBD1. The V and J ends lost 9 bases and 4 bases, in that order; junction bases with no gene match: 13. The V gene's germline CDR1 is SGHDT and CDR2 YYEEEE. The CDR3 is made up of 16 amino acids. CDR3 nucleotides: TGTGCCACACTCCGATATACAGGGGCGGGGGCCAACGTCCTGACTTTC. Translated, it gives CATLRYTGAGANVLTF. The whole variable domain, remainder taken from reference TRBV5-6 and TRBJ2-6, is DAGVTQSPTHLIKTRGQQVTLRCSPKSGHDTVSWYQQALGQGPQFIFQYYEEEERQRGNFPDRFSGHQFPNYSSELNVNALLLGDSALYLCATLRYTGAGANVLTFGAGSRLTVL.

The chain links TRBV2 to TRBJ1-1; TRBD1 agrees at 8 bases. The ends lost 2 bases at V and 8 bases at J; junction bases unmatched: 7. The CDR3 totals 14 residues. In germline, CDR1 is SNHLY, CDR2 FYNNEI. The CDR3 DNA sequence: TGTGCCAGCAGTGAATTTCCCGGACAGGGAGAAGCTTTCTTT. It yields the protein CASSEFPGQGEAFF.

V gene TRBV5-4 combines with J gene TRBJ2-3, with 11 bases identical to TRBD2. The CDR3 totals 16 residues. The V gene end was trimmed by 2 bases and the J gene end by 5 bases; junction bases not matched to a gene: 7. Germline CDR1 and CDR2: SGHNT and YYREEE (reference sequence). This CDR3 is CASSLGVAGGQDTQYF. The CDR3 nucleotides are TGTGCCAGCAGCTTAGGCGTAGCGGGAGGGCAAGATACGCAGTATTTT.

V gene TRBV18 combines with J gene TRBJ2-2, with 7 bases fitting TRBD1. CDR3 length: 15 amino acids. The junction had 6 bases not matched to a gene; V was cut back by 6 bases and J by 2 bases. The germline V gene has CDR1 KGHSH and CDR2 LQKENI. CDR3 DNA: TGTGCCAGCTCTCAACGACAGGGTAACACCGGGGAGCTGTTTTTT. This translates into CASSQRQGNTGELFF.

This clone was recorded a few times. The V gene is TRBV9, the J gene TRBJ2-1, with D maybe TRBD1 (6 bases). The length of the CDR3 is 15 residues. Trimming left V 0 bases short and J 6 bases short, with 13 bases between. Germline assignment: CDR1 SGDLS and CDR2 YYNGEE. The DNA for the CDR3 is TGTGCCAGCAGCGTAGCCCCCGTGACAGGCAATGAGCAGTTCTTC. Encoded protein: CASSVAPVTGNEQFF.

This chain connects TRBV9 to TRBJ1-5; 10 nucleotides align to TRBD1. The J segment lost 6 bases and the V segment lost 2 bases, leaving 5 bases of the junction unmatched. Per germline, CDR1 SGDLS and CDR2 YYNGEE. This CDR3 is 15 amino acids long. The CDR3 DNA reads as TGTGCCAGCAGCGTCGGGACAGGGGTTTTTCAGCCCCAGCATTTT. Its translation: CASSVGTGVFQPQHF.

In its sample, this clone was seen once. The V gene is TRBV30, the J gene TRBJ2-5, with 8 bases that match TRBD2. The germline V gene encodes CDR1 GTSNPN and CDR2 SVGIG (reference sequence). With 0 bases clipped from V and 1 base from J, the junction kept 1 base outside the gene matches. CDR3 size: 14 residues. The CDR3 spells CAWSVGGGQETQYF. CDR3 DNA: TGTGCCTGGAGTGTCGGGGGGGGCCAAGAGACCCAGTACTTC.

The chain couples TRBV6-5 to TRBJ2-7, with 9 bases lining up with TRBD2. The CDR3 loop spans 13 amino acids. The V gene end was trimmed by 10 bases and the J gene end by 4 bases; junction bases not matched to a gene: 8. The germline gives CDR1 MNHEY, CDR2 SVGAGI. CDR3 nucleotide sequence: TGTGCCACGCGGGAGGGCCTTTTTTACGAGCAGTACTTC. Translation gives CATREGLFYEQYF.

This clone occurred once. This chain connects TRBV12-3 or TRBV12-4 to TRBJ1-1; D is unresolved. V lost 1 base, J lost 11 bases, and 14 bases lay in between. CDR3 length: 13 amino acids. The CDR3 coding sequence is TGTGCCAGCAGTTTAGGTACGTTCGACACCGCTTTCTTT. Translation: CASSLGTFDTAFF.